Sequencing of this T cell receptor beta chain was carried out in a study of shared clonotypes between healthy human individuals. Using immunoSEQ multiplex PCR, the repertoire was profiled, and TCRdb retains in-frame clones only, with some absent. The table includes 1,400,000 or so clones, less than 99% detected once. Comments on this clone: Its specificity is not known.

Study results and caveats: Despite large depth, rarefaction showed incomplete sorted-subset sequencing. Compared with memory subsets, naive subsets generally had larger estimated richness. Sequencing depth was expected to affect clonotype sharing among donors.

Per germline, CDR1 SQVTM and CDR2 ANQGSEA. This CDR3 comprises 13 residues. V was cut by 4 bases and J by 2 bases, with 10 bases left in between. Into CD45RA+ naive and CD45RA-negative memory subsets, the CD4+ cells were split. Sequences were obtained from naive CD4+ T cells sorted from blood. The subset denotes: CD45RA+ positively selected. This chain joins TRBV29-1 and TRBJ2-3; D ambiguous. The receptor's source is a man aged 25 to 45 in good health. The CDR3 protein is CSVGPTNTDTQYF. The DNA of the CDR3 is TGCAGCGTTGGCCCGACCAACACAGATACGCAGTATTTT.